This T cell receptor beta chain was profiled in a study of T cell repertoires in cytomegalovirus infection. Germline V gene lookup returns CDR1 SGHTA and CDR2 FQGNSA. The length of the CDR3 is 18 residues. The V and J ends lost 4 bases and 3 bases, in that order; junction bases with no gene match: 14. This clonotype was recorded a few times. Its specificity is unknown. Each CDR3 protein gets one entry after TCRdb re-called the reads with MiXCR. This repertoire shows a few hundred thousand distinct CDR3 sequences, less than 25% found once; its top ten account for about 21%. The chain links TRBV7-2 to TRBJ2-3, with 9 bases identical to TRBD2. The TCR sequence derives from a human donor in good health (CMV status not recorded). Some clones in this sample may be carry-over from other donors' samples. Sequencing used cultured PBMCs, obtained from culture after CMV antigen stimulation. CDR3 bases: TGTGCCAGCAGCTCACGCGGCGGGGCGGGAGGGCCGACAGATACGCAGTATTTT. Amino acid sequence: CASSSRGGAGGPTDTQYF.